This T cell receptor (beta chain) comes out of a study of T-cell memory formation after mild COVID-19. Comment on this clonotype: What it recognizes is unknown.

Study-wide results and caveats: Shrinking CD4+ clones resided mostly in CM and EM, and CD8+ ones in EMRA.

MiXCR, run by TCRdb on the 5' RACE reads, gives a single entry per CDR3 protein. The table shows approximately 300,000 distinct CDR3 sequences, with around 19% occurring only once. The receptor's source is a man between 18 and 35 years old who had mild COVID-19 (a few samples of this study predate the infection). Cell type and time point are not known. Sequenced material: PBMCs or a T cell subset sorted from them (not recorded which).

The CDR3 spells CASSSYGQGYSPLHF. DNA for the CDR3: TGTGCCAGCAGCTCCTACGGACAGGGTTATTCACCCCTCCACTTT. The gene calls are TRBV5-6 and TRBJ1-6, with 8 bases matching TRBD1. Germline V gene sequence: CDR1 SGHDT, CDR2 YYEEEE. The V gene end was trimmed by 3 bases and the J gene end by 8 bases; junction bases not matched to a gene: 7. This CDR3 has 15 residues.